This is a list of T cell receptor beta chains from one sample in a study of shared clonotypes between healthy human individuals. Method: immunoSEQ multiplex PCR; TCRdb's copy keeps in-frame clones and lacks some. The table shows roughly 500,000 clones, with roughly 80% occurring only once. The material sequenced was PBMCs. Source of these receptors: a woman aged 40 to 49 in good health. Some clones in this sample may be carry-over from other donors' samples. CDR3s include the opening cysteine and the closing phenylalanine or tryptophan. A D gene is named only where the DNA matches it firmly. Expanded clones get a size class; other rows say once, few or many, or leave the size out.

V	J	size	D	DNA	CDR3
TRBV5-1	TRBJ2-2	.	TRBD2	TGCGCCAGCAGCTTGGGGGGACTAATGAACACCGGGGAGCTGTTTTTT	CASSLGGLMNTGELFF
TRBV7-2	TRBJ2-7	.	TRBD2	TGTGCCAGCAGCCGTCTGGGGAGCGGGGCCTACGAGCAGTACTTC	CASSRLGSGAYEQYF
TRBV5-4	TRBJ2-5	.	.	TGTGCCAGCAGCTTGAAACAGGGTGAAGAGACCCAGTACTTC	CASSLKQGEETQYF
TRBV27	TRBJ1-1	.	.	TGTGCCAGCAGGTACTGGGCAGGTGACCAAGCTTTCTTT	CASRYWAGDQAFF
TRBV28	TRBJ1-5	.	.	TGTGCCAGCAGTCTTCGGACCCTGCAGCCCCAGCATTTT	CASSLRTLQPQHF
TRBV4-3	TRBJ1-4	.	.	TGCGCCAGCACCCAAGAAAGGGGAGGGGGTGAAAAACTGTTTTTT	CASTQERGGGEKLFF
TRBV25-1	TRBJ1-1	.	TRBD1	TGTGCCAGCAGTACCTGGACAGGGGGCACTGAAGCTTTCTTT	CASSTWTGGTEAFF
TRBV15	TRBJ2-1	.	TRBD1	TGTGCCACCAGCAGAGGAGACAGGGTTGGGTACAATGAGCAGTTCTTC	CATSRGDRVGYNEQFF
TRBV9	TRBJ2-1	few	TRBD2	TGTGCCAGCAGCGCAAAAAGCGGGAGGGGTGAGCAGTTCTTC	CASSAKSGRGEQFF
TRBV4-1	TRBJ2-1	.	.	TGCGCCAGCAGCCCAGGGGTAAGTGAGCAGTTCTTC	CASSPGVSEQFF
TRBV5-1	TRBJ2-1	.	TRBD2	TGCGCCAGCAGCACCGGACTAGCGGGGGCAGGGGACAATGAGCAGTTCTTC	CASSTGLAGAGDNEQFF
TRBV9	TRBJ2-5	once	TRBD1	TGTGCCAGCAGCGCCCGAGCGGACAGGCGGCAAGAGACCCAGTACTTC	CASSARADRRQETQYF
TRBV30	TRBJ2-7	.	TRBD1	TGTGCCTGGAGTCGGGACAGGGCCTACGAGCAGTACTTC	CAWSRDRAYEQYF
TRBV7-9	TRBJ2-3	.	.	TGTGCCAGCAGAAGCGGGTCAGATACGCAGTATTTT	CASRSGSDTQYF
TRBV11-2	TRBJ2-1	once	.	TGTGCCAGCAGCAGTAGCGTTGAGCAGTTCTTC	CASSSSVEQFF
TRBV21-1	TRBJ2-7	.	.	TGTGCCACTCTTTCCTACCCGGGGAGCTCCTACGAGCAGTACTTC	CATLSYPGSSYEQYF
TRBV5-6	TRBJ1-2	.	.	TGTGCCAGCAGCCCTACCCGGGGAAGCTATGGCTACACCTTC	CASSPTRGSYGYTF
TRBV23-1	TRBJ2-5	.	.	TGCGCCAGCAGTCAAGGGCAAGAGACCCAGTACTTC	CASSQGQETQYF
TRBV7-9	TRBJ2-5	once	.	TGTGCCAGCAGTTCCTGGGAAAGGGACCAAGAGACCCAGTACTTC	CASSSWERDQETQYF
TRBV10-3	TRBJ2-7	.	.	TGTGCCATCACCAGCCGGGGCTACGAGCAGTACTTC	CAITSRGYEQYF
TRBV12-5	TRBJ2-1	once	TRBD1	TGTGCTAGTGGCCATGGACAGGGTGCCAACAATGAGCAGTTCTTC	CASGHGQGANNEQFF
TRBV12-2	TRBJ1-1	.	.	TGTGCAAGTCGCTTAGTGTATAGGGCAGAACGGAGGAACACTGAAGCTTTCTTT	CASRLVYRAERRNTEAFF
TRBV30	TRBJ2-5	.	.	TGTGCATGGAGTGTAATAGGCAACCTTGGGACCCAGTACTTC	CAWSVIGNLGTQYF
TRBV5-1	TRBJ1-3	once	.	TGCGCCAGCAGCTTGGACAACTCTGGAAACACCATATATTTT	CASSLDNSGNTIYF
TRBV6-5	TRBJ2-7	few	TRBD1	TGTGCCAGCAGTTACTCAGGGGGCGGGGAGCAGTACTTC	CASSYSGGGEQYF
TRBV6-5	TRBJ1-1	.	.	TGTGCCAGCAGTTACCTACCCCACAGGACCAACACTGAAGCTTTCTTT	CASSYLPHRTNTEAFF
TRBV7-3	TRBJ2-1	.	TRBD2	TGTGCCAGCGGCTATCCGGGACTAGCGGGATCGGGGGAGCAGTTCTTC	CASGYPGLAGSGEQFF
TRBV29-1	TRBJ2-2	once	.	TGCAGCGTTGGTAGGCAGGGCCCGAACACCGGGGAGCTGTTTTTT	CSVGRQGPNTGELFF
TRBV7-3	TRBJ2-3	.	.	TGTGCCAGCAGCTTAGGTCTTGGCGGACGAAGCACAGATACGCAGTATTTT	CASSLGLGGRSTDTQYF
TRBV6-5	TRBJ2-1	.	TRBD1	TGTGCCAGCAGGCGCCGGGACAGAAGGAATGAGCAGTTCTTC	CASRRRDRRNEQFF
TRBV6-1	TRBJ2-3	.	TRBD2	TGTGCCAGCAGTGAAGCGCTAGCGGGAGCAGATACGCAGTATTTT	CASSEALAGADTQYF
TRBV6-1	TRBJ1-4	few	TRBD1	TGTGCCAGCAGTGGGGGACAGGGGACGGCTGAAAAACTGTTTTTT	CASSGGQGTAEKLFF
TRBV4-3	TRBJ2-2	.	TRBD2	TGCGCCAGCAGCCAAGTCATGGCGGGAGACACCGGGGAGCTGTTTTTT	CASSQVMAGDTGELFF
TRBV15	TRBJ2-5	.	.	TGTGCCACCAGCAGAGACCTGGAAGAGACCCAGTACTTC	CATSRDLEETQYF
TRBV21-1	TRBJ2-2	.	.	TGTGCCAGCAGCAAAAGCCTAGCGGGAGTAGGTGGGGAGCTGTTTTTT	CASSKSLAGVGGELFF
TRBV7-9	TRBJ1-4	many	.	TGTGCCAGCAGCTTATCCCGGACAAACGGGGGTGAAAAACTGTTTTTT	CASSLSRTNGGEKLFF
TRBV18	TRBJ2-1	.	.	TGTGCCAGCTCCCCACGGGACTCCCTCAATGAGCAGTTCTTC	CASSPRDSLNEQFF
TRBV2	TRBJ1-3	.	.	TGTGCCAGCACGGGGTTAGGAAACACCATATATTTT	CASTGLGNTIYF
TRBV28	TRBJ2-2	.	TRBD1	TGTGCCAGCAGAGTCACAGGGGTGGGGAACACCGGGGAGCTGTTTTTT	CASRVTGVGNTGELFF
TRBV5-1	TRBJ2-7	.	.	TGCGCCAGCAGCTACGGGAGCGCCGCCTACGAGCAGTACTTC	CASSYGSAAYEQYF
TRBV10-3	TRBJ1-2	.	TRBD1	TGTGCCATCAATGGACAGGGGGCGGGAGGCTACACCTTC	CAINGQGAGGYTF
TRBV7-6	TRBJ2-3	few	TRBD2	TGTGCCAGCAGCTGGGGTAGCGGGAGCGGCACAGATACGCAGTATTTT	CASSWGSGSGTDTQYF
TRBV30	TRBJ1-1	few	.	TGTGCCTGGAGTCGAAATTCCGACACTGAAGCTTTCTTT	CAWSRNSDTEAFF
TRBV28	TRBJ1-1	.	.	TGTGCCAGCAGTTTAAGGCAGATGAACACTGAAGCTTTCTTT	CASSLRQMNTEAFF
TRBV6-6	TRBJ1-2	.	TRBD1	TGTGCCAGCAGTTACCAGGGGGCGAGCTATGGCTACACCTTC	CASSYQGASYGYTF
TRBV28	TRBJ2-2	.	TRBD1	TGTGCCAGCAGTTCCTACAGGGGATCAACCGGGGAGCTGTTTTTT	CASSSYRGSTGELFF
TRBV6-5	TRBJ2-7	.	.	TGTGCCAGCAGCCAGGGACACCCAGGCCCCTACGAGCAGTACTTC	CASSQGHPGPYEQYF
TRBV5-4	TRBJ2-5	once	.	TGTGCCAGCAGCGCCCCCGGGACGGGTATCAAAAAAGAGACCCAGTACTTC	CASSAPGTGIKKETQYF